This TCR beta chain was observed in a study of T cells after yellow fever vaccination. 5'RACE template switching produced TCR cDNA carrying a universal primer site and UMIs. Each CDR3 protein gets one entry after TCRdb re-called the 5' RACE reads with MiXCR. The sample carries 300,000 or so distinct CDR3 sequences, 10% to 15% recorded once. V lost 3 bases to trimming and J lost 4 bases, with 12 bases between them. The CDR3 contains 14 residues. Germline V gene data show CDR1 as MNHEY and CDR2 as SMNVEV (reference sequence). The specimen comprised CD4+ T cells sorted from PBMCs, sampled 45 days after the yellow fever booster vaccination. The V call is TRBV27, the J call TRBJ1-2; D gene uncertain. The TCR was taken from a man in his thirties or forties who received the YFV17D yellow fever vaccine. The CDR3 protein is CASSFVNSFYGYTF. The DNA for the CDR3 is TGTGCCAGCAGTTTCGTCAATTCCTTCTATGGCTACACCTTC.